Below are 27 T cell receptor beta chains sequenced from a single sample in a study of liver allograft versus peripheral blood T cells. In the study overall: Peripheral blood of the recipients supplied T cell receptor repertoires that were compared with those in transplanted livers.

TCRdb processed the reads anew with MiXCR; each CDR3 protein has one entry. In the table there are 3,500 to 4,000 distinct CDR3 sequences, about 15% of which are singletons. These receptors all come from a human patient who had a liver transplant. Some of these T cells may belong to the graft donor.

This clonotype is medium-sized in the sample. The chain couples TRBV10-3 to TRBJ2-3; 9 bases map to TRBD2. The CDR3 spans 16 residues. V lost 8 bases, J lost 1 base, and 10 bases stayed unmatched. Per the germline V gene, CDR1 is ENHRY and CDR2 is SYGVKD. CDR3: CAIGSNSGGGTDTQYF. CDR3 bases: TGTGCCATCGGATCAAATAGCGGGGGAGGCACAGATACGCAGTATTTT.

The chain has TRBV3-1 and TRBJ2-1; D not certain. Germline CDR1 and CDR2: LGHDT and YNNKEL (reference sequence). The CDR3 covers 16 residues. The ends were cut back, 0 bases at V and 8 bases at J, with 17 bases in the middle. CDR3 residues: CASSQDDQRVEHEQFF. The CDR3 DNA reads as TGTGCCAGCAGCCAAGATGACCAAAGGGTTGAGCATGAGCAGTTCTTC.

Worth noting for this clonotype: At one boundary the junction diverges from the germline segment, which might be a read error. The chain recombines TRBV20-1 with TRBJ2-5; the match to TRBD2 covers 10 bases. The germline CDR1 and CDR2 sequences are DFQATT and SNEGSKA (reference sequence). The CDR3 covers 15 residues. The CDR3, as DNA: TGCAGTACTAGACCTTCTAGCGGGAGTTTAGAGACCCAGTACTTC. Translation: CSTRPSSGSLETQYF.

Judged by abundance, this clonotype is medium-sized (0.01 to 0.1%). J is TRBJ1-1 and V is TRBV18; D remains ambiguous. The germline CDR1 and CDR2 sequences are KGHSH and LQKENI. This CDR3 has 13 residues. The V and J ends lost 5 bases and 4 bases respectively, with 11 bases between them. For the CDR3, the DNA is TGTGCCAGCTCAGGGAAGTCGGGCACTGAAGCTTTCTTT. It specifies CASSGKSGTEAFF.

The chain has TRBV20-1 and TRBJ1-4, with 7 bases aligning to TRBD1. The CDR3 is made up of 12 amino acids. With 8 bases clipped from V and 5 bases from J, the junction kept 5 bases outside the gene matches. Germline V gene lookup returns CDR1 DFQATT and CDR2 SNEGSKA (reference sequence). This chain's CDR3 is CSSRDRNEKLFF. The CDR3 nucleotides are TGCAGTTCCCGGGACAGAAATGAAAAACTGTTTTTT.

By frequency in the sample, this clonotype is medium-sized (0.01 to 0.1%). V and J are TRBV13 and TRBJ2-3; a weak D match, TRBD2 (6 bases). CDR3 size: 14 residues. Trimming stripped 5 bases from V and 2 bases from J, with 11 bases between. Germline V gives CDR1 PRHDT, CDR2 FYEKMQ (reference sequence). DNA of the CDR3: TGTGCCAGCAGCGGGGGGAGGCTCACAGATACGCAGTATTTT. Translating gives CASSGGRLTDTQYF.

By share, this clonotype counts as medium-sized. The CDR3 nucleotides are TGTGCCAGCATTAAACAGGGGTCACCCTACGAGCAGTACTTC. Translation: CASIKQGSPYEQYF. The chain combines TRBV28 with TRBJ2-7; 7 nucleotides line up with TRBD1. Germline CDR1 MDHEN, CDR2 SYDVKM. With V trimmed by 7 bases and J by 2 bases, 8 bases remained unmatched. There are 14 residues in the CDR3. Drawing the rest from reference TRBV28 and TRBJ2-7, the complete variable domain is DVKVTQSSRYLVKRTGEKVFLECVQDMDHENMFWYRQDPGLGLRLIYFSYDVKMKEKGDIPEGYSVSREKKERFSLILESASTNQTSMYLCASIKQGSPYEQYFGPGTRLTVT.

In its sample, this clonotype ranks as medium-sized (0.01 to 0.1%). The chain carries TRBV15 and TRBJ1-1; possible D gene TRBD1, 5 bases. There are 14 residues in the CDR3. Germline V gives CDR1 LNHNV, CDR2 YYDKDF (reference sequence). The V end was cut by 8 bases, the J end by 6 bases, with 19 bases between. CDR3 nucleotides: TGTGCCACCGGTTCCTCGGGGCTTGGAGCTGAAGCTTTCTTT. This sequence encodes CATGSSGLGAEAFF. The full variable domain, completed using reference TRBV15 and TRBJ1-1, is DAMVIQNPRYQVTQFGKPVTLSCSQTLNHNVMYWYQQKSSQAPKLLFHYYDKDFNNEADTPDNFQSRRPNTSFCFLDIRSPGLGDTAMYLCATGSSGLGAEAFFGQGTRLTVV.

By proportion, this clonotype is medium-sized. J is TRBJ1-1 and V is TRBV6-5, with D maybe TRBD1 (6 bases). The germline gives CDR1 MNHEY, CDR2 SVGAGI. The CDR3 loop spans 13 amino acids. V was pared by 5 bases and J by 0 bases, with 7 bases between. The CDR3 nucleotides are TGTGCCAGCAGTAGGACAGTGAACACTGAAGCTTTCTTT. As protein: CASSRTVNTEAFF.

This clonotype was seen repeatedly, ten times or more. CDR3 loop: CSAAIGPNTEAFF. DNA for the CDR3: TGCAGTGCTGCAATAGGGCCCAACACTGAAGCTTTCTTT. The rearrangement uses TRBV20-1 and TRBJ1-1; D is unresolved. This CDR3 contains 13 residues. V was cut by 5 bases and J by 2 bases, with 12 bases left in between. Germline CDR1 reads DFQATT; CDR2 reads SNEGSKA (reference sequence).

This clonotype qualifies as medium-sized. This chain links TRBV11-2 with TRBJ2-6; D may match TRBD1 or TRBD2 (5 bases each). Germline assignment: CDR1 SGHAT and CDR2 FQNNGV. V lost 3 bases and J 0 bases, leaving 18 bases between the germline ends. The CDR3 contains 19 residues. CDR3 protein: CASSFGTLIKGSGANVLTF. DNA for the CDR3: TGTGCCAGCAGCTTTGGGACCCTAATAAAAGGCTCTGGGGCCAACGTCCTGACTTTC.

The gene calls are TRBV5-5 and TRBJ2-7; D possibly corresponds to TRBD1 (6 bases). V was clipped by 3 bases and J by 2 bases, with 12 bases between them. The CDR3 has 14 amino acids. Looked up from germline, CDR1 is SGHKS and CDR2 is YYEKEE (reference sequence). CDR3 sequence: CASSYQGTAYEQYF. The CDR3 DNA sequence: TGTGCCAGCAGCTACCAGGGGACGGCCTACGAGCAGTACTTC.

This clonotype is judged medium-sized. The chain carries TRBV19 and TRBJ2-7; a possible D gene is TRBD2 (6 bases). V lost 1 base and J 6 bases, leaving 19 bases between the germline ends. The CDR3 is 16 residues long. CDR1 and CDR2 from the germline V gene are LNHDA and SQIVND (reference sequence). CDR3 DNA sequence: TGTGCCAGTAGTATAGCCGGCACTTCACCGGGACTCGAGCAGTACTTC. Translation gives CASSIAGTSPGLEQYF.

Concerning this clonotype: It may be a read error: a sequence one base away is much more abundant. The CDR3 sequence is CASRLSGDTDTQYF. The CDR3 coding sequence is TGTGCCAGCAGACTATCGGGTGACACAGATACGCAGTATTTT. The chain is built from TRBV6-6 and TRBJ2-3; D unclear. With 6 bases removed from V and 2 bases from J, the gap between germline ends came to 12 bases. CDR3 length: 14 residues. The germline CDR1 and CDR2 sequences are MNHNY and SVGAGI (reference sequence).

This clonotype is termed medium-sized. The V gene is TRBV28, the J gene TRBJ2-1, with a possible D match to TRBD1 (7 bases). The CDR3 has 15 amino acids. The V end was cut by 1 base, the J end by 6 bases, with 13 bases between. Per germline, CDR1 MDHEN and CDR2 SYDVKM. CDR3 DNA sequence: TGTGCCAGCAGTTTATTGGAGGGGGCGGGCAATGAGCAGTTCTTC. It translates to CASSLLEGAGNEQFF.

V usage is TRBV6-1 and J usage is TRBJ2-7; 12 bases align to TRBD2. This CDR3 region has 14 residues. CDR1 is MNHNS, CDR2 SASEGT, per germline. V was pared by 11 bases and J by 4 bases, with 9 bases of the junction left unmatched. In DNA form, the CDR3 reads TGTGCCGGGCGACTAGCGGGAGAAGGGTACGAGCAGTACTTC. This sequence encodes CAGRLAGEGYEQYF.

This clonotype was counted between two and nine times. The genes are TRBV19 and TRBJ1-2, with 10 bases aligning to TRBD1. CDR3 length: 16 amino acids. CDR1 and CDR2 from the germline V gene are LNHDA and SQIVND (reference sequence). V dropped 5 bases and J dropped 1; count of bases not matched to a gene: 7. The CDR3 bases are TGTGCCAGTAGTTCGGACAGGGGGATCTTTAACTATGGCTACACCTTC. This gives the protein CASSSDRGIFNYGYTF.

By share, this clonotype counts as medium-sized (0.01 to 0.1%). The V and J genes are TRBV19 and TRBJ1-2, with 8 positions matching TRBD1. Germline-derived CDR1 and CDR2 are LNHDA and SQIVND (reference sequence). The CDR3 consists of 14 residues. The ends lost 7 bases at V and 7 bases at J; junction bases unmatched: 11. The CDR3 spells CASNPDREAAGYTF. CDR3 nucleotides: TGTGCCAGTAATCCGGACAGGGAGGCTGCTGGCTACACCTTC.

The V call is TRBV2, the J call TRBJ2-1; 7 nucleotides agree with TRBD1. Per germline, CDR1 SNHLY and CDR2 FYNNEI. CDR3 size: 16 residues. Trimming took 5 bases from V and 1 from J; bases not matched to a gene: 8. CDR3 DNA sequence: TGTGCCAGCAGTTTCCCGGGACAGAGGTCCTACAATGAGCAGTTCTTC. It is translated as CASSFPGQRSYNEQFF.

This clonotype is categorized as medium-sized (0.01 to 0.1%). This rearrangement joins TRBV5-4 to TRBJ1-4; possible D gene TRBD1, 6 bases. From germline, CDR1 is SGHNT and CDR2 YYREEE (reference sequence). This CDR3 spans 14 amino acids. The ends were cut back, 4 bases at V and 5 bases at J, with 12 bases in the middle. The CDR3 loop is CASSPGQSNEKLFF. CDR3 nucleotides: TGTGCCAGCAGCCCTGGACAGTCGAATGAAAAACTGTTTTTT.

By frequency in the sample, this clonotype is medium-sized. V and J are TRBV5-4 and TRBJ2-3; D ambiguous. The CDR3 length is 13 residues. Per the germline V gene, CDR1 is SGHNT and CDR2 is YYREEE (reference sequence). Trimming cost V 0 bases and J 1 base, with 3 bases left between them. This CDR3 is CASSLERTDTQYF. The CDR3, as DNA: TGTGCCAGCAGCTTGGAACGCACAGATACGCAGTATTTT.

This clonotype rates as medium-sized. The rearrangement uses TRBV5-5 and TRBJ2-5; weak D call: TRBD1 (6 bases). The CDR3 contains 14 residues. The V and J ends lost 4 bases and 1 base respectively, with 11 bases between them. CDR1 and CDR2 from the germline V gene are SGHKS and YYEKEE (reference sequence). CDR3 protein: CASSHRVFQETQYF. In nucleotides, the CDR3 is TGTGCCAGCAGCCACAGGGTATTCCAAGAGACCCAGTACTTC. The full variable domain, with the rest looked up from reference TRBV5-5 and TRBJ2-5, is DAGVTQSPTHLIKTRGQQVTLRCSPISGHKSVSWYQQVLGQGPQFIFQYYEKEERGRGNFPDRFSARQFPNYSSELNVNALLLGDSALYLCASSHRVFQETQYFGPGTRLLVL.

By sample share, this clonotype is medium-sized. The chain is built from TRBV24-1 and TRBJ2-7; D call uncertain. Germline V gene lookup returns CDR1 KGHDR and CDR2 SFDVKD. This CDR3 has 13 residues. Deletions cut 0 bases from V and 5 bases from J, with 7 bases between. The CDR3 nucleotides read TGTGCCACCAGTGATTTGGGAACAGACGAGCAGTACTTC. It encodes CATSDLGTDEQYF.

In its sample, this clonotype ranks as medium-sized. CDR3 nucleotide sequence: TGCGCCAGCAGTGCCTCGGGGGGGACCGAGCAGTACTTC. This sequence encodes CASSASGGTEQYF. The chain joins TRBV10-1 to TRBJ2-7; 8 bases are a match to TRBD2. V was clipped by 4 bases and J by 6 bases; unmatched bases: 5. The CDR3 has 13 amino acids. Germline assignment: CDR1 WNHNN and CDR2 SYGVQD (reference sequence).

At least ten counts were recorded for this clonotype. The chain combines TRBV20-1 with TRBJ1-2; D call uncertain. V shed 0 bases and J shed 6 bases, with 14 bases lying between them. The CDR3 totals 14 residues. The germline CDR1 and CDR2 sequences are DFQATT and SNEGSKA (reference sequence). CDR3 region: CSARDHGRQDGYTF. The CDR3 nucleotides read TGCAGTGCTAGAGATCACGGGAGACAAGATGGCTACACCTTC.

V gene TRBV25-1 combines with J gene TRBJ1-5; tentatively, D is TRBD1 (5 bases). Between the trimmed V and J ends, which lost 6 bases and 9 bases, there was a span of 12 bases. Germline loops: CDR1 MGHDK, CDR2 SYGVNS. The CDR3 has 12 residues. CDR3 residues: CASRTGTGPQHF. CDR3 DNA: TGTGCCAGCAGGACCGGGACCGGGCCCCAGCATTTT.

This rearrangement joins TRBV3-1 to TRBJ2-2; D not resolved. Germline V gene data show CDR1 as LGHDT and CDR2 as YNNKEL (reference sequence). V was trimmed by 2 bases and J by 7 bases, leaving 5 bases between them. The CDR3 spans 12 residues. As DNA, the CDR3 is TGTGCCAGCAGCCAAACAGTCGGGGAGCTGTTTTTT. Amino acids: CASSQTVGELFF.